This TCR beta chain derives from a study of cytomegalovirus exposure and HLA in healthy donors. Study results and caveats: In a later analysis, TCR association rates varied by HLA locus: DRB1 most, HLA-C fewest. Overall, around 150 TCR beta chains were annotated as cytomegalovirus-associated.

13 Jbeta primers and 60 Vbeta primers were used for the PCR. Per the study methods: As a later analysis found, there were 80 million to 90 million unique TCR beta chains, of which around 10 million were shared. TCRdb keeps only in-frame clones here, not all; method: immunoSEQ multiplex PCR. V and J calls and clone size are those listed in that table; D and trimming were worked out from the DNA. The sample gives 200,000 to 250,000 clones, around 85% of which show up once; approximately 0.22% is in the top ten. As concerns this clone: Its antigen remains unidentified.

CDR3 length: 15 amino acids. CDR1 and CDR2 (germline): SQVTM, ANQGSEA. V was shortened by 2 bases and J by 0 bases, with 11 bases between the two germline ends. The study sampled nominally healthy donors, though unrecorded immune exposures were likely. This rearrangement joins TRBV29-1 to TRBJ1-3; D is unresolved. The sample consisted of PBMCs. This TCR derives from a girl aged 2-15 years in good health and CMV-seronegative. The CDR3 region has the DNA TGCAGCGTTGAAACCCTAAGGAGCTCTGGAAACACCATATATTTT. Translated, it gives CSVETLRSSGNTIYF.